The 31 T cell receptor beta chains given below trace back to one sample, sequenced in a study of blood T cells in healthy people across ages. Primers used in a second PCR of roughly 6 to 11 cycles were a sample-barcoded 5' primer and a J-beta primer mix. TCRdb re-analysed the 5' RACE reads in MiXCR, keeping a single row per CDR3 protein. The sample lists around 970,000 distinct CDR3 sequences, roughly 50% occurring once. The sample taken for sequencing was blood. These receptors all come from a woman in her sixties or seventies in good health.

This clonotype has a single count. CDR3 region: CSVGARGQGSYGYTF. The CDR3 bases are TGCAGCGTTGGGGCGCGAGGACAAGGGTCCTATGGCTACACCTTC. The chain joins TRBV29-1 to TRBJ1-2; a weak D match, TRBD1 (5 bases). Trimming removed 4 bases at V and 4 bases at J, with 19 bases between. The CDR3 has 15 residues. Germline values: CDR1 SQVTM, CDR2 ANQGSEA.

The chain is built from TRBV18 and TRBJ1-1; D is uncertain. Trimming took 5 bases from V and 1 from J, leaving 11 bases between them. Germline V gene lookup returns CDR1 KGHSH and CDR2 LQKENI. The CDR3 totals 14 residues. The CDR3 region is CASSSGPGNTEAFF. The CDR3 DNA sequence: TGTGCCAGCTCATCCGGCCCAGGGAACACTGAAGCTTTCTTT. Full variable domain (missing parts from reference TRBV18 and TRBJ1-1): NAGVMQNPRHLVRRRGQEARLRCSPMKGHSHVYWYRQLPEEGLKFMVYLQKENIIDESGMPKERFSAEFPKEGPSILRIQQVVRGDSAAYFCASSSGPGNTEAFFGQGTRLTVV.

The chain joins TRBV27 to TRBJ2-7; TRBD2 agrees at 8 bases. The assigned J gene may be wrong: the sequence end matches TRBJ2-5 better. This CDR3 has 20 residues. Germline V gene data show CDR1 as MNHEY and CDR2 as SMNVEV (reference sequence). As DNA, the CDR3 is TGTGCCAGCAGTCCACCCCACGGGATAGCGGGAACCACTGAGTTCGAGACCCAGTACTTC. This sequence encodes CASSPPHGIAGTTEFETQYF.

This clonotype was seen just once. Being one base from a much bigger clone, this may be a read error. The chain combines TRBV7-2 with TRBJ2-5, with D maybe TRBD2 (5 bases). With the DNA end fitting TRBJ2-7 better, the J assignment may be wrong. Germline V gives CDR1 SGHTA, CDR2 FQGNSA. CDR3 length equals 13 residues. The CDR3 DNA reads TGTACCAGCAGCTTAGGGCGAGGGTCCGAGCAGTACTTC. Translating it yields CTSSLGRGSEQYF.

This clonotype was counted between two and nine times. The chain uses TRBV7-2 and TRBJ1-5, with 9 bases lining up with TRBD1. Trimming removed 3 bases from V and 6 bases from J; junction bases left unmatched: 6. The germline V gene encodes CDR1 SGHTA and CDR2 FQGNSA. CDR3 size: 15 residues. The CDR3 DNA follows: TGTGCCAGCAGCTTGGACAGGGGATCCGGTCAGCCCCAGCATTTT. Its protein product is CASSLDRGSGQPQHF.

The chain has TRBV5-1 and TRBJ1-2, with 8 bases fitting TRBD1. The CDR3 contains 15 residues. V shed 4 bases and J 11 bases; nucleotides not matched to a gene: 16. Germline V gene sequence: CDR1 SGHRS, CDR2 YFSETQ. For the CDR3, the DNA is TGCGCCAGCAGCCCCGGACAGGGTGGCCTTCGGGGATACACCTTC. Encoded protein: CASSPGQGGLRGYTF.

The V and J genes are TRBV27 and TRBJ2-3; perhaps TRBD2 as D (5 bases). Trimming pared 2 bases from V and 2 bases from J, leaving 8 bases between. Germline CDR1 MNHEY, CDR2 SMNVEV (reference sequence). The length of the CDR3 is 14 residues. CDR3 nucleotide sequence: TGTGCCAGCAGTTTACAGCGGCTCACAGATACGCAGTATTTT. Translation gives CASSLQRLTDTQYF.

This clonotype was observed a single time. J is TRBJ2-1 and V is TRBV7-2, with a possible D match to TRBD2 (5 bases). The V end was cut by 5 bases, the J end by 4 bases, with 21 bases between. Germline-derived CDR1 and CDR2 are SGHTA and FQGNSA. CDR3 length: 17 amino acids. CDR3 residues: CASSPNPRDLVYNEQFF. The CDR3 nucleotides are TGTGCCAGCAGCCCTAACCCTCGGGATTTAGTGTACAATGAGCAGTTCTTC.

V usage is TRBV25-1 and J usage is TRBJ2-5; no definite D call. From germline, CDR1 is MGHDK and CDR2 SYGVNS. V was pared by 8 bases and J by 2 bases, with 15 bases between. The CDR3 is 14 residues long. CDR3 nucleotides: TGTGCCAGCGGGAACCACGGCGGACAAGAGACCCAGTACTTC. Translating gives CASGNHGGQETQYF.

The chain combines TRBV5-1 with TRBJ2-7, with TRBD1 as a possible D gene (6 bases). The CDR3 totals 14 residues. The germline gives CDR1 SGHRS, CDR2 YFSETQ. Trimming removed 3 bases at V and 2 bases at J, with 12 bases between. Here the CDR3 reads CASSYWGLTYEQYF. CDR3 coding DNA: TGCGCCAGCAGCTACTGGGGGCTAACCTACGAGCAGTACTTC.

This chain joins TRBV28 and TRBJ2-5; 9 nucleotides line up with TRBD1. V was pared by 8 bases and J by 4 bases, with 8 bases of the junction left unmatched. The CDR3 consists of 14 residues. Germline loops: CDR1 MDHEN, CDR2 SYDVKM. The CDR3 DNA is TGTGCCAGCGGCCTACAGGGGGCTGGAGAGACCCAGTACTTC. Translated, it gives CASGLQGAGETQYF.

This clonotype appeared many times. The chain uses TRBV7-2 and TRBJ2-1; D remains ambiguous. Germline V gene lookup returns CDR1 SGHTA and CDR2 FQGNSA. The V end was cut by 3 bases, the J end by 3 bases, with 12 bases between. The CDR3 runs 15 residues. This chain's CDR3 is CASSLAAGSYNEQFF. The CDR3 bases are TGTGCCAGCAGCTTGGCCGCTGGCAGCTACAATGAGCAGTTCTTC.

Points on this clonotype: Because it lacks the conserved phenylalanine or tryptophan at the end, this CDR3 is likely a read error. The chain joins TRBV5-1 to TRBJ2-7; weak D call: TRBD2 (5 bases). Germline CDR1 and CDR2: SGHRS and YFSETQ. With 4 bases removed from V and 2 bases from J, the gap between germline ends came to 16 bases. The CDR3 is 15 amino acids. The CDR3 DNA reads as TGCGCCAGCAGCCCACTTTTCAGCGGAACCTACGAGCAGTACCTC. Amino acids: CASSPLFSGTYEQYL.

This clonotype was recorded many times. The chain is built from TRBV29-1 and TRBJ2-1; 7 nucleotides align to TRBD2. There are 11 residues in the CDR3. V lost 8 bases to trimming and J lost 8 bases; unmatched junction nucleotides: 6. Germline V lookup: CDR1 SQVTM, CDR2 ANQGSEA. The CDR3 DNA reads as TGCAGCACCGGACTAGTCTATGAGCAGTTCTTC. Protein: CSTGLVYEQFF.

This clonotype was detected a few times. The chain employs TRBV6-5 and TRBJ2-7; 7 bases map to TRBD2. Germline lookup yields CDR1 MNHEY and CDR2 SVGAGI. Trimming cost V 10 bases and J 0 bases; bases outside gene matches: 9. The CDR3 spans 14 residues. Here the CDR3 DNA reads TGTGCCATTGCGCTAGCGGCTAACTCCTACGAGCAGTACTTC. This gives the protein CAIALAANSYEQYF.

V and J are TRBV4-2 and TRBJ2-4; 7 bases map to TRBD1. Losses at the gene ends were 0 bases for V and 13 bases for J; bases not matched to a gene: 6. The germline V gene encodes CDR1 LGHNA and CDR2 YNFKEQ. The CDR3 runs 13 residues. The CDR3 here is CASSQDDRVGQYF. CDR3 in DNA: TGTGCCAGCAGCCAAGATGACAGGGTAGGGCAGTACTTC.

This clonotype was counted between two and nine times. J is TRBJ2-5 and V is TRBV20-1; 9 bases agree with TRBD1. CDR1 and CDR2 from the germline V gene are DFQATT and SNEGSKA (reference sequence). The ends lost 5 bases at V and 0 bases at J; junction bases unmatched: 7. This CDR3 comprises 15 residues. The DNA of the CDR3 is TGCAGTGCTCTTATGGACAGGGGAAACCAAGAGACCCAGTACTTC. It specifies CSALMDRGNQETQYF.

CDR3 nucleotide sequence: TGTGCCAGCAGTTACTATCTCTGGACTAGCGGGAGGACAGGAACCGGGGAGCTGTTTTTT. Amino acid sequence: CASSYYLWTSGRTGTGELFF. The chain uses TRBV6-5 and TRBJ2-2; the match to TRBD2 covers 14 bases. The CDR3 loop spans 20 amino acids. Germline V gives CDR1 MNHEY, CDR2 SVGAGI. The V and J ends lost 1 base and 5 bases, in that order; junction bases with no gene match: 12.

In its sample, this clonotype was seen a few times. The genes are TRBV9 and TRBJ2-5; TRBD2 matches at 9 bases. J gave up 4 bases and V 4 bases, and 5 bases lay outside the gene matches. The CDR3 contains 14 residues. From germline, CDR1 is SGDLS and CDR2 YYNGEE. The CDR3 nucleotides are TGTGCCAGCAGCCTTAGCGGGAGTTCAGAGACCCAGTACTTC. This encodes CASSLSGSSETQYF.

This clonotype was found a few times. The chain uses TRBV6-5 and TRBJ2-3; D unresolved. Germline-derived CDR1 and CDR2 are MNHEY and SVGAGI. V shed 5 bases and J shed 0 bases, with 9 bases lying between them. The CDR3 totals 14 residues. The DNA for the CDR3 is TGTGCCAGCAGTAACGGACGCAGCACAGATACGCAGTATTTT. Residues: CASSNGRSTDTQYF.

A word on this clonotype: One end of the junction fails to match germline, which may point to a read error. The J gene is TRBJ1-6, the V gene TRBV6-5; weak D call: TRBD1 (6 bases). Germline-derived CDR1 and CDR2 are MNHEY and SVGAGI. This CDR3 has 11 amino acids. The CDR3 reads CTSAQGSPLHF. In nucleotides, the CDR3 is TGTACCAGCGCACAGGGCTCACCCCTCCACTTT.

This clonotype was found a few times. This sequence joins TRBV4-2 and TRBJ2-7; 10 bases are shared with TRBD2. CDR3 length: 14 amino acids. The germline V gene encodes CDR1 LGHNA and CDR2 YNFKEQ. J lost 11 bases, V lost 0 bases, and 7 bases had no gene match. The CDR3 nucleotides are TGTGCCAGCAGCCAAGATGTGCTAGCGGGAGTAGAGTACTTC. Its protein product is CASSQDVLAGVEYF.

This CDR3 is CASSLVLSGNEQFF. The CDR3 region has the DNA TGCGCCAGCAGCTTGGTTCTCAGTGGGAATGAGCAGTTCTTC. The chain uses TRBV5-1 and TRBJ2-1, with D unclear. This CDR3 has 14 residues. In germline, CDR1 is SGHRS, CDR2 YFSETQ. Between the trimmed V and J ends, which lost 0 bases and 7 bases, there was a span of 11 bases.

This rearrangement joins TRBV5-1 to TRBJ2-6; D unresolved. Germline CDR1 reads SGHRS; CDR2 reads YFSETQ. The CDR3 has 17 amino acids. V lost 0 bases to trimming and J lost 5 bases, with 15 bases between them. The CDR3, as DNA: TGCGCCAGCAGCTTGGCCGGAAGCTCTATTCGGGCCAACGTCCTGACTTTC. Translating it yields CASSLAGSSIRANVLTF. The full variable domain, rest sourced from reference TRBV5-1 and TRBJ2-6, is KAGVTQTPRYLIKTRGQQVTLSCSPISGHRSVSWYQQTPGQGLQFLFEYFSETQRNKGNFPGRFSGRQFSNSRSEMNVSTLELGDSALYLCASSLAGSSIRANVLTFGAGSRLTVL.

The chain combines TRBV29-1 with TRBJ2-1; 11 positions agree with TRBD2. This CDR3 comprises 16 residues. Germline V gene lookup returns CDR1 SQVTM and CDR2 ANQGSEA. Trimming took 5 bases from V and 4 from J; bases not matched to a gene: 10. Here the CDR3 DNA reads TGCAGCGTTAGACCGCCTTTAGCGGGAGGGTACAATGAGCAGTTCTTC. The encoded protein is CSVRPPLAGGYNEQFF.

This chain connects TRBV12-3 or TRBV12-4 to TRBJ2-6; D is unclear. This CDR3 comprises 14 residues. V lost 6 bases to trimming and J lost 0 bases, with 6 bases between them. CDR3 protein: CASRVNSGANVLTF. DNA of the CDR3: TGTGCCAGCAGGGTGAACTCTGGGGCCAACGTCCTGACTTTC.

Only a few counts were recorded for this clonotype. The chain has TRBV20-1 and TRBJ2-7; possible D gene TRBD2, 6 bases. V lost 3 bases and J lost 3, with 12 bases in between. CDR3 length: 13 amino acids. Germline-derived CDR1 and CDR2 are DFQATT and SNEGSKA (reference sequence). This CDR3 reads CSASLAGIYEQYF. The CDR3 bases are TGCAGTGCTAGTCTGGCGGGGATCTACGAGCAGTACTTC.

The chain combines TRBV29-1 with TRBJ2-7; no clear D. The CDR3 spans 11 residues. The germline CDR1 and CDR2 sequences are SQVTM and ANQGSEA. Trimming removed 4 bases at V and 7 bases at J, with 11 bases between. The CDR3 DNA reads as TGCAGCGTTGGAATGTACAATGAGCAGTACTTC. This codes for CSVGMYNEQYF.

The J gene is TRBJ1-6, the V gene TRBV20-1; D remains ambiguous. Germline assignment: CDR1 DFQATT and CDR2 SNEGSKA (reference sequence). CDR3 length equals 13 residues. V lost 4 bases and J lost 0, with 4 bases in between. In DNA form, the CDR3 reads TGCAGTGCTACTAGCTCCTATAATTCACCCCTCCACTTT. Its protein product is CSATSSYNSPLHF.

The J gene is TRBJ2-3, the V gene TRBV12-3 or TRBV12-4; a weak D match, TRBD2 (5 bases). The CDR3 is made up of 14 amino acids. V was cut by 7 bases and J by 6 bases, with 17 bases left in between. In DNA, the CDR3 is TGTGCCAGCATAGGAGGACCGGCCGGCGATACGCAGTATTTT. This sequence encodes CASIGGPAGDTQYF.

This clonotype was counted a few times. The chain has TRBV27 and TRBJ2-7; D uncertain. Deletions cut 0 bases from V and 3 bases from J, with 9 bases between. CDR1 and CDR2 (germline): MNHEY, SMNVEV (reference sequence). The CDR3 runs to 14 residues. As DNA, the CDR3 is TGTGCCAGCAGTTTATCGTTCCAGGTCTACGAGCAGTACTTC. Its protein product is CASSLSFQVYEQYF.